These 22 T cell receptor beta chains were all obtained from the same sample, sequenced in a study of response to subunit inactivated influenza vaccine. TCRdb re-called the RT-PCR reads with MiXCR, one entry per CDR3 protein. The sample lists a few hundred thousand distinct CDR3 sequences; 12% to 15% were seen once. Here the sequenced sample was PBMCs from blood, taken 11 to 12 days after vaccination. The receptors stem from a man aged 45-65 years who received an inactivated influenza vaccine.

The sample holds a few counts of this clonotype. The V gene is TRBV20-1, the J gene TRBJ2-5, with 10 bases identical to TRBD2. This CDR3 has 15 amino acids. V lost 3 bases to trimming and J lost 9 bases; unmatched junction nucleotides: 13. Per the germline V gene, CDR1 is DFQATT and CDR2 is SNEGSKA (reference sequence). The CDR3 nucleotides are TGCAGTGCTAGTGGGGCTAGCGGGGGCCCGGGGGCCCAGTACTTC. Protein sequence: CSASGASGGPGAQYF.

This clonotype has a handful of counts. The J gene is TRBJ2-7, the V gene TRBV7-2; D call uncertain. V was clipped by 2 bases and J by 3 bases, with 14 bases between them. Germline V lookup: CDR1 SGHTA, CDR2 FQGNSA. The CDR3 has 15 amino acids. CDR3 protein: CASSLISNPRYEQYF. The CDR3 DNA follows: TGTGCCAGCAGCTTAATTAGCAACCCCCGCTACGAGCAGTACTTC.

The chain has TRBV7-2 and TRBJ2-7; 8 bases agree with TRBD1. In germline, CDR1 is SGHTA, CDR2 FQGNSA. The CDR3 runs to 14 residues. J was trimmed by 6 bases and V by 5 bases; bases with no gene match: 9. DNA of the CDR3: TGTGCCAGCAGCGCCGGACAGGGAATCAGCGAGCAGTACTTC. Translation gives CASSAGQGISEQYF.

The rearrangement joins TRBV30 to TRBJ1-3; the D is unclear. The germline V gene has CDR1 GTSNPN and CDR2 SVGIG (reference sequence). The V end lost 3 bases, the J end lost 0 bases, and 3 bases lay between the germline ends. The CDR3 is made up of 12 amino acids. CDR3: CAWSISGNTIYF. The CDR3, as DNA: TGTGCCTGGAGCATCTCTGGAAACACCATATATTTT.

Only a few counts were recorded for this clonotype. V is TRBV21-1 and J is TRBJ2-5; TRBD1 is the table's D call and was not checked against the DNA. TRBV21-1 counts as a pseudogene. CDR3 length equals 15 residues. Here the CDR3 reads CASSKGGQYQETQYF. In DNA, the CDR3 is TGTGCCAGCAGCAAAGGGGGGCAGTACCAAGAGACCCAGTACTTC.

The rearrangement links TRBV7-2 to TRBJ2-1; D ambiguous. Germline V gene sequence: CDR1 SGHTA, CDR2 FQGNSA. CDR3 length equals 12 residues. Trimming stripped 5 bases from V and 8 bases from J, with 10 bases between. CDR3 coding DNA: TGTGCCAGCAGCCCACTGGCGTATGAGCAGTTCTTC. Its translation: CASSPLAYEQFF.

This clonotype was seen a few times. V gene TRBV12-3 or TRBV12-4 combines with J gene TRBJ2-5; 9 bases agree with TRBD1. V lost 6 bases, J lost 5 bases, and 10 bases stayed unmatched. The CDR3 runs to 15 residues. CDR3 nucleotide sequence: TGTGCCAGCAGGACGACGGACAGGGGAATTGAGACCCAGTACTTC. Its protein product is CASRTTDRGIETQYF.

The CDR3 bases are TGTGCCAGCAGCTTAAACGGGGGAGGGGTGGGAGAGACCCAGTACTTC. Its translation: CASSLNGGGVGETQYF. The V gene is TRBV7-2, the J gene TRBJ2-5; 7 positions match TRBD2. Germline loops: CDR1 SGHTA, CDR2 FQGNSA. The CDR3 sequence is 16 residues long. J lost 4 bases, V lost 2 bases, and 10 bases had no gene match.

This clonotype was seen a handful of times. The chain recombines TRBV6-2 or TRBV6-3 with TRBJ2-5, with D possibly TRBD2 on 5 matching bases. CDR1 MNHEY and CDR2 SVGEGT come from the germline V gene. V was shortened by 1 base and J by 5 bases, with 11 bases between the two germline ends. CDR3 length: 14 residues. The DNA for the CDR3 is TGTGCCAGCAGTTACTTTGCGGAGGAGGAGACCCAGTACTTC. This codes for CASSYFAEEETQYF.

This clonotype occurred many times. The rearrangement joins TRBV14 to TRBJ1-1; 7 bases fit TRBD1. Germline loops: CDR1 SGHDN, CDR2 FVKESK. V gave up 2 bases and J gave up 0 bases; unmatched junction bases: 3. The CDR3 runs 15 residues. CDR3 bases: TGTGCCAGCAGCCAACCAGGGGGTATGAACACTGAAGCTTTCTTT. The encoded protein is CASSQPGGMNTEAFF.

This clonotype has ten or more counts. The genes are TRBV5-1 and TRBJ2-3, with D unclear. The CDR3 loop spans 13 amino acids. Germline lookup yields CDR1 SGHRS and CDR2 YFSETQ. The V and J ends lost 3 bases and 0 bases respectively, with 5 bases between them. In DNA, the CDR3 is TGCGCCAGCAGCTCCTTAAGCACAGATACGCAGTATTTT. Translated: CASSSLSTDTQYF.

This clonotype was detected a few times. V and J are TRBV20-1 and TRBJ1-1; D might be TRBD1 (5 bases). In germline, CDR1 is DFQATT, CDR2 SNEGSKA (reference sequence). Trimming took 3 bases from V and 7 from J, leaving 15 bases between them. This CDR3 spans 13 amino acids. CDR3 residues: CSARITGTLEAFF. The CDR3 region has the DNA TGCAGTGCTAGGATCACCGGGACGCTTGAAGCTTTCTTT.

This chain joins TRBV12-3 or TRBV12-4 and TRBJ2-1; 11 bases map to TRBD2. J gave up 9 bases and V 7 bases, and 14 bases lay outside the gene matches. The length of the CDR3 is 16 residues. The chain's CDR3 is CASTPRASGGLGEQFF. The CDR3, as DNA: TGTGCCAGCACCCCCCGGGCTAGCGGGGGGTTAGGTGAGCAGTTCTTC.

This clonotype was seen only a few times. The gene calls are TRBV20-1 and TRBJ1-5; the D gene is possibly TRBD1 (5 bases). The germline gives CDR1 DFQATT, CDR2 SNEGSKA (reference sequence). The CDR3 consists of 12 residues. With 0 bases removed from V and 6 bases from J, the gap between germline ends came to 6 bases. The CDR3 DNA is TGCAGTGCTAGAGATCAGGGTCAGCCCCAGCATTTT. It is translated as CSARDQGQPQHF.

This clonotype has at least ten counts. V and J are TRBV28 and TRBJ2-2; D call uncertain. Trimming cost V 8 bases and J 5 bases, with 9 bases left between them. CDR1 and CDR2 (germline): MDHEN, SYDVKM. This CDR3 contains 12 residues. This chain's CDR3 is CASGRVTGELFF. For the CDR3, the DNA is TGTGCCAGCGGTCGAGTTACCGGGGAGCTGTTTTTT.

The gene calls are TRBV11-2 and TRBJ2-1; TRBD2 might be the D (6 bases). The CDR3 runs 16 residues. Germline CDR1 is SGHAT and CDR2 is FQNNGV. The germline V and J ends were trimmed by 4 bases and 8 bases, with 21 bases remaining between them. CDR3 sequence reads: CASSSADYWRVDEQFF. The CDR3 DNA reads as TGTGCCAGCAGCTCTGCGGACTATTGGAGGGTGGATGAGCAGTTCTTC.

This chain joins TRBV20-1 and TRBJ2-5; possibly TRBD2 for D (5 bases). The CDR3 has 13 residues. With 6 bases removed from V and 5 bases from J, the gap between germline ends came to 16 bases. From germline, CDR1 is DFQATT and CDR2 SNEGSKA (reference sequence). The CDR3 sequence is CSATGGGWETQYF. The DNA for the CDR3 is TGCAGTGCCACGGGCGGAGGTTGGGAGACCCAGTACTTC.

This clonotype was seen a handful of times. CDR3 DNA sequence: TGTGCCACCAGCAGAGGCAGGGACGAGCAGTACTTC. It translates to CATSRGRDEQYF. This chain joins TRBV15 and TRBJ2-7, with D possibly being TRBD1 (5 bases). Trimming removed 1 base at V and 5 bases at J, with 6 bases between. The CDR3 is 12 residues long. Germline CDR1 LNHNV, CDR2 YYDKDF (reference sequence).

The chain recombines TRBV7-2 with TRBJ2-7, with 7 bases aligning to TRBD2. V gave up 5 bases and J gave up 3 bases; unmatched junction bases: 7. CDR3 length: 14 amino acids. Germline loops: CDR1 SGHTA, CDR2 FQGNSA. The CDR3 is CASSLRDYNYEQYF. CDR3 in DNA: TGTGCCAGCAGCCTACGGGACTACAACTACGAGCAGTACTTC.

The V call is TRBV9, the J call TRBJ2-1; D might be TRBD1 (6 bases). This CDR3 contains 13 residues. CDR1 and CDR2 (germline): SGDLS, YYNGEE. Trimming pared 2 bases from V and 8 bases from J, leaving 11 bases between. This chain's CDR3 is CASSVTGLDEQFF. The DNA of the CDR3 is TGTGCCAGCAGCGTCACAGGGTTGGATGAGCAGTTCTTC.

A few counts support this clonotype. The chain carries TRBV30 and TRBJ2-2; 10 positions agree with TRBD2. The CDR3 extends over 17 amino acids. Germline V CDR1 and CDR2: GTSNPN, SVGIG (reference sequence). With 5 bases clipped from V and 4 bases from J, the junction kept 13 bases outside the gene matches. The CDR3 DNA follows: TGTGCCTGGGGAAATCGGCTAGCGGGAGTCCCCACCGGGGAGCTGTTTTTT. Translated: CAWGNRLAGVPTGELFF.

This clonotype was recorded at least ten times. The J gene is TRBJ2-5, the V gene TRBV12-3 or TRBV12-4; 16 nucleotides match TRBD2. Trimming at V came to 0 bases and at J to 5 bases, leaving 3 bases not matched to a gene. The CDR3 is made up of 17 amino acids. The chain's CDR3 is CASSLAGLAGGRETQYF. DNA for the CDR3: TGTGCCAGCAGTTTAGCGGGACTAGCGGGGGGGCGGGAGACCCAGTACTTC.